What follows are 14 T cell receptor beta chains derived from one specimen sequenced in a study of OX40 agonist ivuxolimab in advanced cancers. Some clones are missing from TCRdb's copy, which holds only in-frame ones; the method was immunoSEQ multiplex PCR. This sample has about 34,000 clones, with about 93% found just once. The specimen comprised CD4+ or CD8+ T cells sorted from blood, sampled in a trial of the OX40 agonist ivuxolimab. All receptors derive from an adult with an advanced solid tumor such as melanoma, head and neck, liver or kidney cancer.

The chain joins TRBV19 to TRBJ2-5; weak D call: TRBD2 (5 bases). CDR1 LNHDA and CDR2 SQIVND come from the germline V gene (reference sequence). The CDR3 is made up of 15 amino acids. Trimming shortened V by 7 bases and J by 4 bases, and 19 bases separated the two germline ends. The chain's CDR3 is CASTPGRGSVETQYF. In DNA, the CDR3 is TGTGCCAGTACCCCCGGTCGTGGGAGCGTAGAGACCCAGTACTTC.

The CDR3 loop is CASSPDTREKLFF. Here the CDR3 DNA reads TGTGCCAGCAGTCCCGACACAAGGGAAAAACTGTTTTTT. The rearrangement uses TRBV28 and TRBJ1-4; D is uncertain. The germline CDR1 and CDR2 sequences are MDHEN and SYDVKM. The CDR3 loop spans 13 amino acids. The V end lost 5 bases, the J end lost 8 bases, and 12 bases lay between the germline ends.

The rearrangement links TRBV19 to TRBJ1-2, with TRBD1 matching 7 bases. Losses at the gene ends were 3 bases for V and 2 bases for J; bases not matched to a gene: 6. Germline V lookup: CDR1 LNHDA, CDR2 SQIVND (reference sequence). The CDR3 has 15 amino acids. CDR3 bases: TGTGCCAGTAGTATCCTTGACAGGGACAACTATGGCTACACCTTC. Translating it yields CASSILDRDNYGYTF. Combining the CDR3 with reference TRBV19 and TRBJ1-2 gives the whole variable domain DGGITQSPKYLFRKEGQNVTLSCEQNLNHDAMYWYRQDPGQGLRLIYYSQIVNDFQKGDIAEGYSVSREKKESFPLTVTSAQKNPTAFYLCASSILDRDNYGYTFGSGTRLTVV.

The V gene is TRBV10-2, the J gene TRBJ2-7; 7 bases are a match to TRBD1. The length of the CDR3 is 15 residues. The trim removed 6 bases at V and 3 bases at J, leaving 11 bases unmatched. CDR1 and CDR2 (germline): WSHSY, SAAADI. The chain's CDR3 is CASRIGQAAFYEQYF. The DNA for the CDR3 is TGCGCCAGCAGAATCGGACAGGCCGCCTTCTACGAGCAGTACTTC.

This chain uses TRBV5-6 with TRBJ1-5; D ambiguous. CDR1 is SGHDT and CDR2 is YYEEEE in the germline V gene. The V gene lost 1 base and the J gene lost 5 bases, with 13 bases spanning the gap. There are 15 residues in the CDR3. For the CDR3, the DNA is TGTGCCAGCAGCTTGAGGTTGAGTACCGATCAGCCCCAGCATTTT. Its translation is CASSLRLSTDQPQHF. The complete variable domain, with remaining parts taken from reference TRBV5-6 and TRBJ1-5, reads DAGVTQSPTHLIKTRGQQVTLRCSPKSGHDTVSWYQQALGQGPQFIFQYYEEEERQRGNFPDRFSGHQFPNYSSELNVNALLLGDSALYLCASSLRLSTDQPQHFGDGTRLSIL.

This chain links TRBV30 with TRBJ2-5; 10 positions match TRBD1. V was pared by 2 bases and J by 5 bases, with 17 bases of the junction left unmatched. Germline V lookup: CDR1 GTSNPN, CDR2 SVGIG (reference sequence). CDR3 size: 18 residues. The CDR3 bases are TGTGCCTGGAGTAGGCCAAGAATGGGGACAGGGGATGTGGAGACCCAGTACTTC. Translating gives CAWSRPRMGTGDVETQYF.

The chain is built from TRBV10-3 and TRBJ2-1; D assignment may be TRBD1 or TRBD2 (5 bases each). The CDR3 extends over 13 amino acids. Germline V gives CDR1 ENHRY, CDR2 SYGVKD. The germline V and J ends were trimmed by 10 bases and 9 bases, with 19 bases remaining between them. The CDR3 DNA follows: TGTGCCACCTCGACGGGGCGTTCTGGTGAGCAGTTCTTC. Its translation is CATSTGRSGEQFF.

The V call is TRBV12-5, the J call TRBJ1-1; D perhaps matches TRBD1 (5 bases). The CDR3 runs 15 residues. Germline CDR1 reads LGHNT; CDR2 reads FRNRAP. The V gene lost 4 bases and the J gene lost 4 bases, with 16 bases spanning the gap. CDR3: CASGSYWGRTTEAFF. In nucleotides, the CDR3 is TGTGCTAGTGGTTCCTACTGGGGGAGGACCACTGAAGCTTTCTTT.

CDR3 DNA: TGTGCCAGCAGTGCACAGGGGGCTGTGACTGAAGCTTTCTTT. It specifies CASSAQGAVTEAFF. The chain has TRBV25-1 and TRBJ1-1, with 9 bases aligning to TRBD1. J gave up 5 bases and V 4 bases, and 5 bases lay outside the gene matches. Germline CDR1 and CDR2: MGHDK and SYGVNS. This CDR3 has 14 amino acids.

Note on this clone: One end of the junction is discordant with germline, which a read error may explain. The chain carries TRBV7-2 and TRBJ1-3, with D unresolved. Germline V CDR1 and CDR2: SGHTA, FQGNSA. The CDR3 is 13 residues long. The CDR3 region is CASRFKAESTIYF. The CDR3 region has the DNA TGTGCCAGCCGCTTTAAGGCCGAGTCGACCATATATTTT.

V is TRBV28 and J is TRBJ1-5; tentatively, D is TRBD1 (5 bases). The V gene lost 6 bases and the J gene lost 1 base, with 22 bases spanning the gap. The CDR3 runs to 18 residues. In germline, CDR1 is MDHEN, CDR2 SYDVKM. CDR3 DNA sequence: TGTGCCAGCAGCCACAGTGAGGGACGCCGAGGCAGCAATCAGCCCCAGCATTTT. It specifies CASSHSEGRRGSNQPQHF. Looking up the rest from reference TRBV28 and TRBJ1-5 gives the full variable domain: DVKVTQSSRYLVKRTGEKVFLECVQDMDHENMFWYRQDPGLGLRLIYFSYDVKMKEKGDIPEGYSVSREKKERFSLILESASTNQTSMYLCASSHSEGRRGSNQPQHFGDGTRLSIL.

The chain combines TRBV5-1 with TRBJ2-5, with a weak D call TRBD2 (7 bases). CDR3 length: 14 amino acids. V was clipped by 2 bases and J by 4 bases, with 12 bases between them. Germline loops: CDR1 SGHRS, CDR2 YFSETQ. The CDR3 bases are TGCGCCAGCAGCTTCAAAGGGGGGGTAGAGACCCAGTACTTC. Protein product: CASSFKGGVETQYF. Based on the CDR3 plus reference TRBV5-1 and TRBJ2-5, the full variable domain is KAGVTQTPRYLIKTRGQQVTLSCSPISGHRSVSWYQQTPGQGLQFLFEYFSETQRNKGNFPGRFSGRQFSNSRSEMNVSTLELGDSALYLCASSFKGGVETQYFGPGTRLLVL.

This chain uses TRBV7-9 with TRBJ1-1, with D tentatively TRBD1 (5 bases). V was pared by 5 bases and J by 3 bases, with 16 bases between. This CDR3 comprises 15 residues. Germline CDR1 is SEHNR and CDR2 is FQNEAQ (reference sequence). CDR3 loop: CASSPGRGADTEAFF. The DNA of the CDR3 is TGTGCCAGCAGCCCGGGGAGGGGAGCGGACACTGAAGCTTTCTTT.

This clone was counted a single time. The rearrangement links TRBV28 to TRBJ2-5; D is undetermined. Germline CDR1 MDHEN, CDR2 SYDVKM. This CDR3 has 14 residues. V was shortened by 4 bases and J by 4 bases, with 13 bases between the two germline ends. This CDR3 reads CASSYGALVETQYF. CDR3 DNA: TGTGCCAGCAGTTATGGCGCCTTGGTAGAGACCCAGTACTTC.